This paragraph covers one TCR beta chain sequence. The antigen is not known. Clones were sequenced by immunoSEQ multiplex PCR, and TCRdb holds only the in-frame ones, with some missing. Among about 57,000 clones listed, roughly 90% were seen once. These data originate in a study of cytomegalovirus exposure and HLA in healthy donors. As for the study in general: According to later analysis, the same platform produced the approximately 130 validation and about 700 first-cohort repertoires.

The germline V and J ends were trimmed by 4 bases and 7 bases, with 20 bases remaining between them. The CDR3 runs to 16 residues. The germline CDR1 and CDR2 sequences are MGHDK and SYGVNS. Study-wide results and caveats: Through in vitro validation, three CMV-associated chains were shown to be specific for CMV antigens.

The sequence came from a woman younger than 30 in good health and CMV-seronegative. The J gene is TRBJ2-1, the V gene TRBV25-1; D may be TRBD1 (5 bases). Material: PBMCs. This CDR3 is CASSASGAERANEQFF. The CDR3 DNA is TGTGCCAGCAGTGCAAGTGGGGCAGAACGGGCGAATGAGCAGTTCTTC.